A single sample is the source of the 22 T cell receptor beta chains below, sequenced in a study of T cells expressing NK-cell markers. TCRdb reprocessed the 5' RACE reads and reports one entry per CDR3 protein, with no DNA. This sample's table reports hundreds of thousands of distinct CDR3 sequences. Sequencing was performed on blood T cells: a sorted CD56 or NKG2C T cell subset, CD4+ or CD8+ T cells, or bulk PBMC T cells (not recorded which). All receptors come from a man aged 18 to 69 in good health.

The V gene is TRBV6-1, the J gene TRBJ2-5; TCRdb picks TRBD1, but there is no DNA to check that call. Germline V CDR1 and CDR2: MNHNS, SASEGT. The CDR3 totals 16 residues. Here the CDR3 reads CASSAYRGNYQETQYF.

This rearrangement joins TRBV7-2 to TRBJ2-1. Germline CDR1 SGHTA, CDR2 FQGNSA. The CDR3 covers 14 residues. CDR3 sequence reads: CASSLAKVTTEQFF.

The chain combines TRBV29-1 with TRBJ2-1. CDR3 length: 11 amino acids. Germline CDR1 reads SQVTM; CDR2 reads ANQGSEA. The CDR3 sequence is CSVEGNHEQFF.

The rearrangement uses TRBV5-1 and TRBJ2-5; TCRdb lists TRBD2, though no DNA is available to test this call. The CDR3 length is 14 residues. Germline assignment: CDR1 SGHRS and CDR2 YFSETQ. The CDR3: CASSRTSVRETQYF.

The chain uses TRBV14 and TRBJ1-1. CDR1 is SGHDN, CDR2 FVKESK, per germline. This CDR3 has 16 residues. The CDR3 loop reads CASSQQDLGPLLGAFF.

The chain couples TRBV6-5 to TRBJ1-2; TCRdb selects TRBD1, and the lack of DNA leaves this call unchecked. Per germline, CDR1 MNHEY and CDR2 SVGAGI. The CDR3 extends over 13 amino acids. The CDR3 sequence is CASSYSMGDGYTF.

V usage is TRBV12-3 or TRBV12-4 and J usage is TRBJ1-3. The CDR3 is made up of 15 amino acids. The CDR3 here is CASRRTQSSGNTIYF.

This chain connects TRBV13 to TRBJ2-7; the TCRdb call, TRBD1, lacks DNA for checking. The CDR3 is 16 residues long. From germline, CDR1 is PRHDT and CDR2 FYEKMQ (reference sequence). CDR3 sequence reads: CASSSPGQGTSYEQYF.

J is TRBJ2-3 and V is TRBV7-9; with no DNA, the TCRdb D assignment of TRBD1 cannot be verified. The V gene's germline CDR1 is SEHNR and CDR2 FQNEAQ (reference sequence). The CDR3 totals 17 residues. CDR3 region: CASSLASQYRIRDTQYF.

CDR3: CSARTGWSTEAFF. This rearrangement joins TRBV20-1 to TRBJ1-1; TCRdb's D call of TRBD1 is untestable without DNA. From germline, CDR1 is DFQATT and CDR2 SNEGSKA (reference sequence). The CDR3 is made up of 13 amino acids.

The chain recombines TRBV6-2 or TRBV6-3 with TRBJ2-6; the TRBD2 assignment by TCRdb is unverifiable without DNA. CDR1 MNHEY and CDR2 SVGEGT come from the germline V gene. This CDR3 contains 18 residues. The CDR3 region is CASTNPLTRATGANVLTF.

V usage is TRBV5-1 and J usage is TRBJ1-1; without DNA, the TCRdb call of TRBD1 cannot be checked. Germline assignment: CDR1 SGHRS and CDR2 YFSETQ. This CDR3 comprises 17 residues. The CDR3 here is CASSGGGDGAKNTEAFF. Drawing the rest from reference TRBV5-1 and TRBJ1-1, the complete variable domain is KAGVTQTPRYLIKTRGQQVTLSCSPISGHRSVSWYQQTPGQGLQFLFEYFSETQRNKGNFPGRFSGRQFSNSRSEMNVSTLELGDSALYLCASSGGGDGAKNTEAFFGQGTRLTVV.

The chain recombines TRBV6-2 or TRBV6-3 with TRBJ2-7. Germline lookup yields CDR1 MNHEY and CDR2 SVGEGT. This CDR3 is built from 16 residues. The CDR3 reads CASSYSIPVGAYEQYF.

The rearrangement links TRBV7-9 to TRBJ2-5; TCRdb picks TRBD1, but there is no DNA to check that call. The CDR3 is made up of 17 amino acids. In germline, CDR1 is SEHNR, CDR2 FQNEAQ (reference sequence). The CDR3 sequence is CASSQGLRRAGQETQYF. Together with reference TRBV7-9 and TRBJ2-5, the CDR3 gives the full variable domain: DTGVSQNPRHKITKRGQNVTFRCDPISEHNRLYWYRQTLGQGPEFLTYFQNEAQLEKSRLLSDRFSAERPKGSFSTLEIQRTEQGDSAMYLCASSQGLRRAGQETQYFGPGTRLLVL.

V is TRBV7-2 and J is TRBJ1-2; there is no DNA to check the TCRdb D call of TRBD1. Per germline, CDR1 SGHTA and CDR2 FQGNSA. This CDR3 contains 13 residues. CDR3 sequence: CASRDQTGYGYTF. The full variable domain, with the rest looked up from reference TRBV7-2 and TRBJ1-2, is GAGVSQSPSNKVTEKGKDVELRCDPISGHTALYWYRQSLGQGLEFLIYFQGNSAPDKSGLPSDRFSAERTGGSVSTLTIQRTQQEDSAVYLCASRDQTGYGYTFGSGTRLTVV.

The chain joins TRBV7-2 to TRBJ1-1; checking the TCRdb D call of TRBD1 is not possible without DNA. There are 17 residues in the CDR3. CDR1 is SGHTA and CDR2 is FQGNSA in the germline V gene. The CDR3 region is CASSLKGGPRENTEAFF.

The J gene is TRBJ1-1, the V gene TRBV7-9; with no DNA, the TCRdb D assignment of TRBD1 cannot be verified. Germline values: CDR1 SEHNR, CDR2 FQNEAQ (reference sequence). The CDR3 contains 16 residues. CDR3: CASSLGTGGKDTEAFF.

CDR3 residues: CASSPNSGGSPLHF. The V call is TRBV12-3 or TRBV12-4, the J call TRBJ1-6. This CDR3 is 14 amino acids long.

The rearrangement links TRBV24-1 to TRBJ2-1; the TRBD2 assignment by TCRdb is unverifiable without DNA. CDR1 and CDR2 (germline): KGHDR, SFDVKD. The CDR3 runs 15 residues. CDR3 loop: CATSDSGGRYNEQFF.

The chain links TRBV7-7 to TRBJ1-5. This CDR3 has 13 amino acids. The germline CDR1 and CDR2 sequences are SSHAT and FNYEAQ (reference sequence). The CDR3 loop reads CASSLGVDQPQHF.

The V and J genes are TRBV10-3 and TRBJ1-2. The CDR3 is made up of 13 amino acids. Germline assignment: CDR1 ENHRY and CDR2 SYGVKD. This CDR3 reads CAISEHGRYGYTF.

The rearrangement uses TRBV5-1 and TRBJ1-2. CDR1 SGHRS and CDR2 YFSETQ come from the germline V gene. This CDR3 region has 15 residues. The CDR3 sequence is CASSLSGSSNYGYTF.